Detailed here is one T cell receptor (beta chain). At one end, the junction sequence differs from germline, possibly due to a read error. The data were obtained in a study of T cells in tuberculosis. Sequencing of TCR-alpha and TCR-beta chains was unpaired. The repertoire was sequenced with immunoSEQ multiplex PCR; TCRdb's copy has only in-frame clones and lacks some. Of 80,000 to 90,000 clones detected, about nine tenths appear once; the ten largest clones hold 1.5% to 2%. Thawed, overnight-rested PBMC were stained with GMM-loaded CD1B tetramer, viability dye and anti-CD3, then sorted. C32 glucose monomycolate from Rhodococcus equi was loaded onto the CD1B tetramers. Before cryopreservation, the sorted PBMC lost their CD14-expressing monocytes. Tetramer-negative cells, roughly 97,000 per donor, were also sorted. From germline, CDR1 is SSHAT and CDR2 FNYEAQ (reference sequence). The CDR3 totals 17 residues.

This chain joins TRBV7-7 and TRBJ2-2; 10 nucleotides agree with TRBD2. This receptor was taken from an adult woman with latent tuberculosis. The sequenced material came from CD1b-GMM tetramer-negative cells sorted from PBMCs. CDR3 residues: CASSSGTSGVYTGELFF. The CDR3 region has the DNA TGTGCTAGCAGTTCTGGAACTAGCGGGGTTTACACCGGGGAGCTGTTTTTT.